Below, 4 T cell receptor beta chains from the same sample are listed, as sequenced in a study of blood T cell repertoires in COVID-19. The repertoire was sequenced with immunoSEQ multiplex PCR; TCRdb's copy has only in-frame clones and lacks some. The sample lists 250,000 or so clones; over 80% were seen once. Material for sequencing was peripheral blood. These receptors all stem from a woman aged 60-70 years with active or convalescent COVID-19.

This chain joins TRBV2 and TRBJ2-3, with 8 bases lining up with TRBD2. The germline gives CDR1 SNHLY, CDR2 FYNNEI. Germline trimming cut 3 bases from V and 0 bases from J; bases unmatched to any gene: 5. The CDR3 totals 16 residues. This CDR3 is CASSDNRGGSTDTQYF. DNA of the CDR3: TGTGCCAGCAGTGATAACCGGGGGGGAAGCACAGATACGCAGTATTTT.

The chain employs TRBV7-9 and TRBJ2-5; 7 nucleotides match TRBD2. This CDR3 is 14 amino acids long. The germline V gene has CDR1 SEHNR and CDR2 FQNEAQ (reference sequence). J lost 5 bases, V lost 5 bases, and 8 bases had no gene match. The CDR3 coding sequence is TGTGCCAGCAGCGACAGACTAGCCCATGAGACCCAGTACTTC. Its translation is CASSDRLAHETQYF. Together with reference TRBV7-9 and TRBJ2-5, the CDR3 gives the full variable domain: DTGVSQNPRHKITKRGQNVTFRCDPISEHNRLYWYRQTLGQGPEFLTYFQNEAQLEKSRLLSDRFSAERPKGSFSTLEIQRTEQGDSAMYLCASSDRLAHETQYFGPGTRLLVL.

The chain carries TRBV5-1 and TRBJ1-2; D unclear. The V gene lost 1 base and the J gene lost 2 bases, with 12 bases spanning the gap. Germline lookup yields CDR1 SGHRS and CDR2 YFSETQ. The length of the CDR3 is 15 residues. CDR3 residues: CASSLLGLGNYGYTF. The CDR3 DNA is TGCGCCAGCAGCTTGCTGGGTTTGGGCAACTATGGCTACACCTTC.

This chain joins TRBV11-2 and TRBJ2-7; weak D call: TRBD2 (6 bases). Germline CDR1 reads SGHAT; CDR2 reads FQNNGV. V lost 7 bases and J 2 bases, leaving 15 bases between the germline ends. The CDR3 spans 14 residues. The CDR3 here is CASNPPGGAYEQYF. The DNA for the CDR3 is TGTGCCAGCAACCCCCCCGGGGGAGCCTACGAGCAGTACTTC.